This TCR beta chain was recorded in a study of B cell selection in AIRE deficiency. Clones were read by immunoSEQ multiplex PCR, and TCRdb kept only the in-frame ones, dropping some. The table shows 23,000 or so clones, with around 90% occurring only once. Whole-study findings and limits: Patient Tconv cells held roughly a third of Treg sequences shared by healthy donors.

CDR1 is MNHNS, CDR2 SASEGT, per germline. Trimming cost V 4 bases and J 4 bases, with 10 bases left between them. The CDR3 sequence is 14 residues long. As regards this clone: Its antigen remains unidentified.

Regulatory T cells were sorted as CD4+CD25hiCD127low/negative. The sequenced sample was CD4+CD25+ Tregs sorted from PBMCs. This clonotype was obtained from a human donor in good health. The rearrangement uses TRBV6-1 and TRBJ1-4; D is ambiguous. CDR3 nucleotides: TGTGCCAGCAGTGCATGGGAGTATAATGAAAAACTGTTTTTT. It translates to CASSAWEYNEKLFF.